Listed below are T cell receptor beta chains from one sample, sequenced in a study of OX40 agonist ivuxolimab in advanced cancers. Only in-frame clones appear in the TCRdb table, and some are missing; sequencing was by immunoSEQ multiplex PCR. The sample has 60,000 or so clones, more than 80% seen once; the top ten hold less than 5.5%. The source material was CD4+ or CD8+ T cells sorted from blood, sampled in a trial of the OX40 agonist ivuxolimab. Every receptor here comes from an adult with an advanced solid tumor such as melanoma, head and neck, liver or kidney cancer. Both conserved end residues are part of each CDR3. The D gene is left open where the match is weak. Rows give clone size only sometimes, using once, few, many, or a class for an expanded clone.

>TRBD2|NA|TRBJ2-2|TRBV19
TGTGCCAGTAGTCTTTACTCACTAGCGGGAGAGCGTACCGGGGAGCTGTTTTTT
CASSLYSLAGERTGELFF
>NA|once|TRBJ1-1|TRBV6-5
TGTGCCAGCAGTTACGAGCGGGTACCGGAAGCTTTCTTT
CASSYERVPEAFF
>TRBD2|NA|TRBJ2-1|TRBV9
TGTGCCAGCAGCGTAGTGGCGGGAGGCGGCAATGAGCAGTTCTTC
CASSVVAGGGNEQFF
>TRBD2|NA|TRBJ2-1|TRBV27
TGTGCCAGCAGTTTACTCACTAGCGGGAAGGCCTACCCCCATGAGCAGTTCTTC
CASSLLTSGKAYPHEQFF
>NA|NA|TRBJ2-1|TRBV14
TGTGCCAGCAGCCCAAGACAGGATGGGGACAATGAGCAGTTCTTC
CASSPRQDGDNEQFF
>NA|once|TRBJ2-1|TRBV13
TGTGCCAGCAGCGCAACCTCGGTTAACGGGGGAGAGGGGTACAATGAGCAGTTCTTC
CASSATSVNGGEGYNEQFF
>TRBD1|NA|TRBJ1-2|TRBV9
TGTGCCAGCAGCGTAGCTCCCGGGACAGCTACCGAGTACTATGGCTACACCTTC
CASSVAPGTATEYYGYTF
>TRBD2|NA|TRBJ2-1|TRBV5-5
TGTGCCAGCAGCGGAAAAACCACTAGCGGGCCGTTCGATGAGCAGTTCTTC
CASSGKTTSGPFDEQFF
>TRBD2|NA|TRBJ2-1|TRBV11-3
TGTGCCAGCAGCCCCGGCGGGAGCCTCAACAATGAGCAGTTCTTC
CASSPGGSLNNEQFF
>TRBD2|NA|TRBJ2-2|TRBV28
TGTGCCAGCAGAGGAAGCGGGGCGAACACCGGGGAGCTGTTTTTT
CASRGSGANTGELFF
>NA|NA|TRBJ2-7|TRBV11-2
TGTGCCAGCTTGTCCGTCGGCTACGAGCAGTACTTC
CASLSVGYEQYF
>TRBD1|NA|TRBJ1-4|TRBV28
TGTGCCAGCAGCCCGGACAGGGGGCGAATTGAAAAACTGTTTTTT
CASSPDRGRIEKLFF
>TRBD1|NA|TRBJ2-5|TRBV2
TGTGCCAGCAAGCTGACAGGGCCCGGGGAGACCCAGTACTTC
CASKLTGPGETQYF
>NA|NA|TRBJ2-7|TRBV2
TGTGCCAGCAGTGAACAGGCCTACGAGCAGTACTTC
CASSEQAYEQYF
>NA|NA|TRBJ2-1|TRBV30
TGTGCCTGGAGTGTGATGCGGGGCCGGGAAAAAGAGCAGTTCTTC
CAWSVMRGREKEQFF
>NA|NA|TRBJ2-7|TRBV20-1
TGCAGTGCTGCCGACAGATACGAGCAGTACTTC
CSAADRYEQYF
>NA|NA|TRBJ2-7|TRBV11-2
TGTGCCAGCAGCCCCCCCGTTGGAGGCGGCTCCTACGAGCAGTACTTC
CASSPPVGGGSYEQYF
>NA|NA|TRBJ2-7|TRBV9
TGTGCCAGCAGCGTAGGGGGGGAGAACCTCTACGAGCAGTACTTC
CASSVGGENLYEQYF
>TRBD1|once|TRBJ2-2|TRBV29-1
TGCAGCGTTGGGACAGGGGGCGAGTCCGGGGAGCTGTTTTTT
CSVGTGGESGELFF
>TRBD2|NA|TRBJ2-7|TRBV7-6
TGTGCCAGCAGCTTAGGACTAGCGGGCGGCGGGCAGTACTTC
CASSLGLAGGGQYF
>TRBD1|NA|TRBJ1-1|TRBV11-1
TGTGCCAGCAGCTTAGTAGGGAGGACAGGGAACACTGAAGCTTTCTTT
CASSLVGRTGNTEAFF
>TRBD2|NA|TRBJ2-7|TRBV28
TGTGCCAGCAGATCTAGCGGGGGGGTCTCCTACGAGCAGTACTTC
CASRSSGGVSYEQYF
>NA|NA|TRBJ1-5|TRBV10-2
TGCGCCAGCCTTCCGGGGGCTGGACAGCCCCAGCATTTT
CASLPGAGQPQHF
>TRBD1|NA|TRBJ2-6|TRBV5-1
TGCGCCAGCAGCTTTTCCGGGACAGGCCCTAGCGGGGCCAACGTCCTGACTTTC
CASSFSGTGPSGANVLTF
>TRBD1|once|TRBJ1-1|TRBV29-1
TGCAGCGTTGAGGAGATGGGACAGGGAATGCCAGCTTTCTTT
CSVEEMGQGMPAFF
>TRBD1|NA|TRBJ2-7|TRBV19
TGTGCCAGTAGTACCGGGACAGGGGGCTACGAGCAGTACTTC
CASSTGTGGYEQYF
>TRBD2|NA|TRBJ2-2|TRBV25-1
TGTGCCAGCGATAGCGGGACGAACACCGGGGAGCTGTTTTTT
CASDSGTNTGELFF
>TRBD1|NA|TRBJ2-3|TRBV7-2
TGTGCCAGCAGCTTGGGTCAGGGGGCGTCCTCACAGTATTTT
CASSLGQGASSQYF
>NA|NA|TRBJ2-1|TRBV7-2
TGTGCCAGCAGCTTAGCGACCTACAATGAGCAGTTCTTC
CASSLATYNEQFF
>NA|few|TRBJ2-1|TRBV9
TGTGCCAGCAGCGAGACCCCGGGGGCCGGACCGAACAATGAGCAGTTCTTC
CASSETPGAGPNNEQFF
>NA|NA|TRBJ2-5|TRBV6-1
TGTGCCAGCAGTGAAACGATGGAGACCCAGTACTTC
CASSETMETQYF
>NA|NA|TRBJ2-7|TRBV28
TGTGCCAGCAGCCGAGTCAGGTCTTTTTCGAACGAGCAGTACTTC
CASSRVRSFSNEQYF
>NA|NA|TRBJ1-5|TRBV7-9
TGTGCCAGCAGCTTACAGGGGAGCAATCAGCCCCAGCATTTT
CASSLQGSNQPQHF
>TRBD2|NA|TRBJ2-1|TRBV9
TGTGCCAGCAGCGTAGGACTAGCGGGAGGCCACAATGAGCAGTTCTTC
CASSVGLAGGHNEQFF
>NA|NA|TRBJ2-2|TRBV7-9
TGTGCCAGCAGCTTCACCCAGGGTAACACCGGGGAGCTGTTTTTT
CASSFTQGNTGELFF
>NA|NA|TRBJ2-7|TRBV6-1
TGTGCCAGCAGCGGATCCGGAACGTCCTACGAGCAGTACTTC
CASSGSGTSYEQYF
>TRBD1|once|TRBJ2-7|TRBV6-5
TGTGCCAGCAGACTGACAGGGATGGGCTCCTACGAGCAGTACTTC
CASRLTGMGSYEQYF
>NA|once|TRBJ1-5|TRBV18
TGTGCCAGCTCACCGGGGGGAGGGAATCAGCCCCAGCATTTT
CASSPGGGNQPQHF
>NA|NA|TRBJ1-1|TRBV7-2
TGTGCCAGCAGCCTCGGAAACCCCCTTAGAGCTTTCTTT
CASSLGNPLRAFF
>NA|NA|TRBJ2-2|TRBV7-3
TGTGCCAGCAGCGTCGGGACGGCATCGAACACCGGGGAGCTGTTTTTT
CASSVGTASNTGELFF
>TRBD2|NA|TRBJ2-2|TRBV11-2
TGTGCCAGCAGCTTCCTAGCGGGATTTGTCACCGGGGAGCTGTTTTTT
CASSFLAGFVTGELFF
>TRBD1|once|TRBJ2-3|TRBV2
TGTGCCAGCAGTGGACAGGGGCTCCTCACAGATACGCAGTATTTT
CASSGQGLLTDTQYF
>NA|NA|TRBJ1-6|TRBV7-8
TGTGCCAGCAGCTTAATAGGGGTGGATTCACCCCTCCACTTT
CASSLIGVDSPLHF
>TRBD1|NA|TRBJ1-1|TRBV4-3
TGCGCCAGCAGCCAATTGTACAGGGGACCGATGAACACTGAAGCTTTCTTT
CASSQLYRGPMNTEAFF
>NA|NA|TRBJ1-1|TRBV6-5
TGTGCCAGCAGCTACACACGGAACACTGAAGCTTTCTTT
CASSYTRNTEAFF
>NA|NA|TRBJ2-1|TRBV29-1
TGCAGCGTTGAGGGGCAGAACTACAATGAGCAGTTCTTC
CSVEGQNYNEQFF